Below, 30 T cell receptor beta chains from the same sample are listed, as sequenced in a study of OX40 agonist ivuxolimab in advanced cancers. The protocol was immunoSEQ multiplex PCR, while the TCRdb copy is restricted to in-frame clones and leaves out a portion. The sample has tens of thousands of clones, approximately 88% seen once; the top ten hold around 1.1%. The specimen was CD4+ or CD8+ T cells sorted from blood, collected in a trial of the OX40 agonist ivuxolimab. These receptors were collected from an adult with an advanced solid tumor such as melanoma, head and neck, liver or kidney cancer.

V and J are TRBV2 and TRBJ2-5; D is perhaps TRBD2 (6 bases). The V and J ends lost 7 bases and 3 bases respectively, with 9 bases between them. The germline V gene encodes CDR1 SNHLY and CDR2 FYNNEI. CDR3 length: 12 amino acids. CDR3 protein: CASTRGEETQYF. CDR3 nucleotides: TGTGCCAGCACGCGGGGAGAAGAGACCCAGTACTTC. Variable domain in full (rest from reference TRBV2 and TRBJ2-5): EPEVTQTPSHQVTQMGQEVILRCVPISNHLYFYWYRQILGQKVEFLVSFYNNEISEKSEIFDDQFSVERPDGSNFTLKIRSTKLEDSAMYFCASTRGEETQYFGPGTRLLVL.

This clone has just one count. The chain couples TRBV27 to TRBJ1-2; D may be TRBD1 (6 bases). The CDR3 extends over 14 amino acids. Trimming pared 5 bases from V and 4 bases from J, leaving 14 bases between. The V gene's germline CDR1 is MNHEY and CDR2 SMNVEV (reference sequence). The CDR3 reads CASSPGDWGYGYTF. CDR3 nucleotides: TGTGCCAGCAGTCCAGGGGATTGGGGCTATGGCTACACCTTC.

This clone has only one observation. The sample contains more than one DNA sequence encoding this CDR3. This rearrangement joins TRBV19 to TRBJ2-5; either TRBD1 or TRBD2 may fit D (5 bases each). Per germline, CDR1 LNHDA and CDR2 SQIVND (reference sequence). CDR3 length: 13 amino acids. The ends were cut back, 9 bases at V and 5 bases at J, with 16 bases in the middle. CDR3 amino acids: CASQARGLETQYF. Written as DNA, the CDR3 is TGTGCCAGCCAGGCCCGGGGCCTGGAGACCCAGTACTTC.

The chain is built from TRBV10-3 and TRBJ2-3; D may be TRBD1 (6 bases). The CDR3 length is 15 residues. Per germline, CDR1 ENHRY and CDR2 SYGVKD. V gave up 2 bases and J gave up 6 bases, with 15 bases separating them. The CDR3, as DNA: TGTGCCATCAGTGAGAGACCAACAGGGCAGGATACGCAGTATTTT. Residues: CAISERPTGQDTQYF.

The table lists this clone with a few counts. This sequence joins TRBV2 and TRBJ1-5; D might be TRBD1 (6 bases). Trimming left V 5 bases short and J 1 base short, with 9 bases between. There are 14 residues in the CDR3. Germline CDR1 and CDR2: SNHLY and FYNNEI. CDR3 in amino acids: CASSTGISNQPQHF. The CDR3 coding sequence is TGTGCCAGCAGTACAGGGATAAGCAATCAGCCCCAGCATTTT.

This clone was counted only a few times. This chain connects TRBV6-1 to TRBJ1-5; TRBD1 might be the D (5 bases). The CDR3 covers 14 residues. Germline CDR1 is MNHNS and CDR2 is SASEGT. The V and J ends lost 5 bases and 4 bases respectively, with 12 bases between them. CDR3 DNA sequence: TGTGCCAGCAGTTTTGACAGAGGAAATCAGCCCCAGCATTTT. Translated, it gives CASSFDRGNQPQHF.

The chain couples TRBV11-1 to TRBJ2-3; TRBD1 aligns across 8 bases. This CDR3 has 14 amino acids. The V segment lost 5 bases and the J segment 6 bases; nucleotides outside the gene matches: 7. Germline V gives CDR1 SGHAT, CDR2 FQDESV (reference sequence). This chain's CDR3 is CASSTRQGWDTQYF. In DNA, the CDR3 is TGTGCCAGCAGCACCCGACAGGGGTGGGATACGCAGTATTTT.

V gene TRBV20-1 combines with J gene TRBJ2-5; D call uncertain. Judging by the DNA end, TRBJ2-7 fits better; the J call may be wrong. The CDR3 length is 11 residues. Germline-derived CDR1 and CDR2 are DFQATT and SNEGSKA (reference sequence). The DNA for the CDR3 is TGCAGTGCTAGAGATTCCCACGAGCAGTACTTC. Translated, it gives CSARDSHEQYF.

The chain joins TRBV29-1 to TRBJ1-1; D possibly corresponds to TRBD1 (6 bases). Trimming pared 6 bases from V and 1 base from J, leaving 12 bases between. Germline V gene sequence: CDR1 SQVTM, CDR2 ANQGSEA. The CDR3 sequence is 13 residues long. CDR3 sequence (DNA): TGCAGCGTAGTGGGACACAAGAACACTGAAGCTTTCTTT. This sequence encodes CSVVGHKNTEAFF. Based on the CDR3 plus reference TRBV29-1 and TRBJ1-1, the full variable domain is SAVISQKPSRDICQRGTSLTIQCQVDSQVTMMFWYRQQPGQSLTLIATANQGSEATYESGFVIDKFPISRPNLTFSTLTVSNMSPEDSSIYLCSVVGHKNTEAFFGQGTRLTVV.

This chain joins TRBV18 and TRBJ2-7; TRBD1 aligns across 8 bases. Trimming removed 6 bases from V and 5 bases from J; junction bases left unmatched: 6. The CDR3 is made up of 13 amino acids. Germline loops: CDR1 KGHSH, CDR2 LQKENI. For the CDR3, the DNA is TGTGCCAGCTCTACAGGGGGGCAGAACGAGCAGTACTTC. This gives the protein CASSTGGQNEQYF.

The chain is built from TRBV25-1 and TRBJ2-3; D uncertain. This CDR3 has 11 residues. The V gene's germline CDR1 is MGHDK and CDR2 SYGVNS. V lost 3 bases, J lost 6 bases, and 4 bases lay in between. As DNA, the CDR3 is TGTGCCAGCAGTGAGTTGGATACGCAGTATTTT. Translation: CASSELDTQYF.

V is TRBV5-1 and J is TRBJ2-5, with 7 positions matching TRBD2. This CDR3 has 17 residues. Germline loops: CDR1 SGHRS, CDR2 YFSETQ. Trimming at V came to 5 bases and at J to 2 bases, leaving 15 bases not matched to a gene. CDR3 amino acids: CASSLAGRTRSQETQYF. In DNA, the CDR3 is TGCGCCAGCAGTCTTGCTGGCCGGACTAGGTCGCAAGAGACCCAGTACTTC.

A word on this clone: Other DNA sequences in the same sample also yield this CDR3. This sequence joins TRBV7-6 and TRBJ2-5; 7 bases line up with TRBD1. Germline assignment: CDR1 SGHVS and CDR2 FNYEAQ. The CDR3 loop spans 14 amino acids. The junction had 3 bases not matched to a gene; V was cut back by 1 base and J by 4 bases. CDR3 nucleotides: TGTGCCAGCAGCTTAGTAGGGGGCGGAGAGACCCAGTACTTC. As protein: CASSLVGGGETQYF.

The chain employs TRBV5-5 and TRBJ2-7; unclear D gene. V was pared by 4 bases and J by 2 bases, with 16 bases between. Germline-derived CDR1 and CDR2 are SGHKS and YYEKEE (reference sequence). The CDR3 totals 15 residues. The CDR3 spells CASSRPGLAAYEQYF. CDR3 coding DNA: TGTGCCAGCAGCCGGCCGGGTTTGGCGGCCTACGAGCAGTACTTC.

This chain joins TRBV19 and TRBJ1-1, with a tentative D call TRBD1 (6 bases). CDR1 and CDR2 (germline): LNHDA, SQIVND (reference sequence). V was cut by 6 bases and J by 4 bases, with 18 bases left in between. The CDR3 is 15 amino acids. The CDR3 DNA is TGTGCCAGTAGGAACTTAGCAGGGGTGGGCACTGAAGCTTTCTTT. Its translation is CASRNLAGVGTEAFF.

Remarks on this clone: In the same sample, other DNA sequences code for this CDR3. The gene calls are TRBV7-9 and TRBJ2-2; the D is unclear. Germline V gives CDR1 SEHNR, CDR2 FQNEAQ (reference sequence). The CDR3 has 12 residues. The germline V and J ends were trimmed by 2 bases and 2 bases, with 0 bases remaining between them. The CDR3 DNA reads as TGTGCCAGCAGCTTAAACACCGGGGAGCTGTTTTTT. Encoded protein: CASSLNTGELFF.

The V call is TRBV15, the J call TRBJ2-1; 9 bases fit TRBD2. The V gene end was trimmed by 6 bases and the J gene end by 4 bases; junction bases not matched to a gene: 10. Germline-derived CDR1 and CDR2 are LNHNV and YYDKDF (reference sequence). This CDR3 spans 16 amino acids. The chain's CDR3 is CATSGLRGGPYNEQFF. The CDR3 coding sequence is TGTGCCACCAGTGGGTTGCGGGGGGGCCCATACAATGAGCAGTTCTTC.

This clone has only a few counts. The chain employs TRBV10-3 and TRBJ2-7, with TRBD1 matching 11 bases. Unmatched junction bases numbered 4, after V lost 0 bases and J lost 6 bases. Per germline, CDR1 ENHRY and CDR2 SYGVKD. The CDR3 spans 15 residues. The CDR3 DNA follows: TGTGCCATCAGTGAGTCGGCCGGGACAGGGGGCGAGCAGTACTTC. Translating gives CAISESAGTGGEQYF.

In nucleotides, the CDR3 is TGTGCCAGCAGTATAGGACAGTCCGGAGGGTATGGCTACACCTTC. Translated: CASSIGQSGGYGYTF. This chain connects TRBV2 to TRBJ1-2, with TRBD1 as a possible D gene (6 bases). The germline V gene has CDR1 SNHLY and CDR2 FYNNEI. V lost 5 bases and J 5 bases, leaving 18 bases between the germline ends. This CDR3 spans 15 amino acids.

DNA for the CDR3: TGTGCCAGCAGCTTTGGCGGGAGCTCCTACGAGCAGTACTTC. This encodes CASSFGGSSYEQYF. V and J are TRBV7-2 and TRBJ2-7; TRBD2 matches at 7 bases. The V gene end was trimmed by 3 bases and the J gene end by 0 bases; junction bases not matched to a gene: 2. The CDR3 spans 14 residues. The germline V gene encodes CDR1 SGHTA and CDR2 FQGNSA.

V is TRBV18 and J is TRBJ2-3; no clear D. From germline, CDR1 is KGHSH and CDR2 LQKENI. The CDR3 extends over 12 amino acids. V dropped 2 bases and J dropped 2 bases, with 2 bases sitting between them. DNA of the CDR3: TGTGCCAGCTCACCATTCACAGATACGCAGTATTTT. Translating it yields CASSPFTDTQYF.

This clone was seen a few times. The CDR3 DNA reads as TGCGCCAGCAGCTTCACTACTACGGTGGTCTACGAGCAGTACTTC. This translates into CASSFTTTVVYEQYF. The rearrangement uses TRBV5-1 and TRBJ2-7, with no clear D. CDR3 length equals 15 residues. The germline V and J ends were trimmed by 2 bases and 3 bases, with 15 bases remaining between them. The germline gives CDR1 SGHRS, CDR2 YFSETQ.

The chain uses TRBV7-2 and TRBJ1-2, with D possibly TRBD1 on 5 matching bases. V shed 5 bases and J shed 1 base, with 11 bases lying between them. The CDR3 contains 14 residues. Germline CDR1 SGHTA, CDR2 FQGNSA. The CDR3 DNA follows: TGTGCCAGCAGCACGAGACAGCTTAACTATGGCTACACCTTC. Translating gives CASSTRQLNYGYTF.

The chain has TRBV15 and TRBJ2-5; TRBD2 matches 10 bases. The germline gives CDR1 LNHNV, CDR2 YYDKDF (reference sequence). The J segment lost 5 bases and the V segment lost 0 bases, leaving 9 bases of the junction unmatched. The CDR3 loop spans 17 amino acids. The CDR3 reads CATSRDFVRAGGETQYF. The CDR3 DNA reads TGTGCCACCAGCAGAGATTTCGTAAGAGCGGGGGGGGAGACCCAGTACTTC.

This clone was counted a single time. The rearrangement joins TRBV5-4 to TRBJ1-2; D gene uncertain. Germline V gene data show CDR1 as SGHNT and CDR2 as YYREEE (reference sequence). This CDR3 has 15 residues. Trimming shortened V by 4 bases and J by 4 bases, and 17 bases separated the two germline ends. The CDR3, as DNA: TGTGCCAGCAGCCCCCGGCCCCTCGGATTCTATGGCTACACCTTC. This codes for CASSPRPLGFYGYTF.

This chain joins TRBV7-2 and TRBJ2-1, with D perhaps matching TRBD1 (6 bases). Per germline, CDR1 SGHTA and CDR2 FQGNSA. The CDR3 has 13 residues. V dropped 5 bases and J dropped 8 bases, with 13 bases sitting between them. CDR3 amino acids: CASSRQVGDEQFF. In nucleotides, the CDR3 is TGTGCCAGCAGCCGACAGGTTGGTGATGAGCAGTTCTTC. Full variable domain (remainder filled in from reference TRBV7-2 and TRBJ2-1): GAGVSQSPSNKVTEKGKDVELRCDPISGHTALYWYRQSLGQGLEFLIYFQGNSAPDKSGLPSDRFSAERTGGSVSTLTIQRTQQEDSAVYLCASSRQVGDEQFFGPGTRLTVL.

The V gene is TRBV4-1, the J gene TRBJ2-1; a possible D gene is TRBD1 (5 bases). Per the germline V gene, CDR1 is MGHRA and CDR2 is YSYEKL. This CDR3 is 16 amino acids long. Trimming shortened V by 0 bases and J by 2 bases, and 11 bases separated the two germline ends. The CDR3 region has the DNA TGCGCCAGCAGCCAAGATCCTACAGGCACCTACAATGAGCAGTTCTTC. It translates to CASSQDPTGTYNEQFF.

V and J are TRBV19 and TRBJ2-6, with D hard to call. Between the trimmed V and J ends, which lost 5 bases and 1 base, there was a span of 6 bases. Germline-derived CDR1 and CDR2 are LNHDA and SQIVND (reference sequence). The CDR3 totals 14 residues. CDR3 protein: CASSWGSGANVLTF. The DNA for the CDR3 is TGTGCCAGTAGTTGGGGATCTGGGGCCAACGTCCTGACTTTC.

In this sample, this clone turned up once. The chain recombines TRBV29-1 with TRBJ2-7; the match to TRBD2 covers 10 bases. The CDR3 has 13 residues. CDR1 is SQVTM and CDR2 is ANQGSEA in the germline V gene. Losses at the gene ends were 7 bases for V and 9 bases for J; bases not matched to a gene: 12. The CDR3 DNA reads as TGCAGCGCTACCACTAGCGGGGCTTCACGGCAGTACTTC. It yields the protein CSATTSGASRQYF.

This chain links TRBV10-3 with TRBJ2-3; D remains unclear. The CDR3 length is 12 residues. CDR1 and CDR2 from the germline V gene are ENHRY and SYGVKD. Trimming removed 0 bases from V and 4 bases from J, with 2 bases in between. The CDR3 is CAISESADTQYF. As DNA, the CDR3 is TGTGCCATCAGTGAGTCGGCAGATACGCAGTATTTT.